The 19 T cell receptor beta chains below were found in one sample sequenced in a study of PD-L1 blockade in urothelial cancer. The time point denotes: pretreatment peripheral blood. Using immunoSEQ multiplex PCR, the repertoire was profiled, and TCRdb retains in-frame clones only, with some absent. In the table there are about 74,000 clones, 75% to 90% of which are singletons. The input for sequencing was PBMCs, taken around atezolizumab (anti-PD-L1) treatment. Receptors were obtained from a man aged 65-85 years with urothelial cancer.

The chain is built from TRBV2 and TRBJ1-4; D perhaps matches TRBD1 (6 bases). The V end was cut by 8 bases, the J end by 10 bases, with 17 bases between. The CDR3 extends over 13 amino acids. In germline, CDR1 is SNHLY, CDR2 FYNNEI. The CDR3 reads CASEGRGAGKLFF. The DNA of the CDR3 is TGTGCCAGCGAAGGCAGGGGAGCAGGAAAACTGTTTTTT.

CDR3 DNA: TGTGCCACCAGCGGGACACAGGGGTACAATGAGCAGTTCTTC. This encodes CATSGTQGYNEQFF. The chain employs TRBV15 and TRBJ2-1; 7 nucleotides align to TRBD1. Per germline, CDR1 LNHNV and CDR2 YYDKDF (reference sequence). V lost 5 bases to trimming and J lost 4 bases; unmatched junction nucleotides: 5. This CDR3 region has 14 residues.

Concerning this clone: Sequence at one end of the junction differs from germline and may be a read error. The chain employs TRBV5-6 and TRBJ2-7; 7 bases are shared with TRBD2. The CDR3 runs 13 residues. The germline V gene has CDR1 SGHDT and CDR2 YYEEEE. CDR3 sequence: CACSGVSGYERYF. CDR3 in DNA: TGTGCCTGCAGCGGTGTTAGCGGGTACGAGCGGTACTTC.

This clone was counted a few times. The chain carries TRBV18 and TRBJ2-1; 11 nucleotides match TRBD2. The V gene end was trimmed by 3 bases and the J gene end by 4 bases; junction bases not matched to a gene: 8. This CDR3 has 17 residues. CDR1 and CDR2 (germline): KGHSH, LQKENI. The CDR3 coding sequence is TGTGCCAGCTCACCGAGTCTAGCGGGAGGCACTTACAATGAGCAGTTCTTC. Residues: CASSPSLAGGTYNEQFF.

The chain combines TRBV7-6 with TRBJ2-2; the match to TRBD2 covers 7 bases. The CDR3 sequence is 15 residues long. Germline assignment: CDR1 SGHVS and CDR2 FNYEAQ. V lost 6 bases to trimming and J lost 0 bases; unmatched junction nucleotides: 4. The CDR3 region has the DNA TGTGCCAGCAGTACACTAGCGACGAACACCGGGGAGCTGTTTTTT. Protein product: CASSTLATNTGELFF.

V gene TRBV11-3 combines with J gene TRBJ2-3, with D possibly matching TRBD2 (7 bases). In germline, CDR1 is SGHNT, CDR2 YENEEA. The CDR3 runs 16 residues. The V end lost 1 base, the J end lost 4 bases, and 15 bases lay between the germline ends. CDR3 sequence: CASSLGGRGGADTQYF. The CDR3 nucleotides read TGTGCCAGCAGCTTAGGTGGTAGGGGGGGCGCAGATACGCAGTATTTT. Variable domain in full (rest from reference TRBV11-3 and TRBJ2-3): EAGVVQSPRYKIIEKKQPVAFWCNPISGHNTLYWYLQNLGQGPELLIRYENEEAVDDSQLPKDRFSAERLKGVDSTLKIQPAELGDSAVYLCASSLGGRGGADTQYFGPGTRLTVL.

The CDR3 sequence: CASSIHPGSGNTIYF. CDR3 nucleotides: TGTGCCAGTAGTATCCACCCAGGCTCTGGAAACACCATATATTTT. The chain combines TRBV19 with TRBJ1-3; D uncertain. CDR3 size: 15 residues. Germline assignment: CDR1 LNHDA and CDR2 SQIVND (reference sequence). V was cut by 3 bases and J by 0 bases, with 9 bases left in between.

V is TRBV5-1 and J is TRBJ2-1; 7 bases are shared with TRBD2. The CDR3 runs 15 residues. The junction had 6 bases not matched to a gene; V was cut back by 1 base and J by 5 bases. Germline CDR1 SGHRS, CDR2 YFSETQ. The CDR3 reads CASSLLAETDNEQFF. The CDR3 DNA follows: TGCGCCAGCAGCTTGCTAGCGGAGACCGACAATGAGCAGTTCTTC.

This chain joins TRBV18 and TRBJ1-2, with TRBD1 identical over 9 bases. V was pared by 3 bases and J by 5 bases, with 7 bases of the junction left unmatched. From germline, CDR1 is KGHSH and CDR2 LQKENI. This CDR3 contains 15 residues. The DNA of the CDR3 is TGTGCCAGCTCACCTTTACAGGGGGCAGAGTATGGCTACACCTTC. This codes for CASSPLQGAEYGYTF.

This chain joins TRBV27 and TRBJ2-3; tentatively, D is TRBD1 (6 bases). The CDR3 sequence is 16 residues long. Trimming pared 5 bases from V and 2 bases from J, leaving 17 bases between. Germline V gives CDR1 MNHEY, CDR2 SMNVEV (reference sequence). As DNA, the CDR3 is TGTGCCAGCAGTCCTCGGGACATTTTACTCACAGATACGCAGTATTTT. Translated, it gives CASSPRDILLTDTQYF.

The CDR3 DNA follows: TGCGCCAGCAGTCAAGGATCACAGCCTCTCGACATCGCCCCCCATACCGGGGACACTGAAGCTTTCTTT. This gives the protein CASSQGSQPLDIAPHTGDTEAFF. The rearrangement links TRBV23-1 to TRBJ1-1; D is uncertain. TRBV23-1 is an ORF, with its function uncertain. Trimming removed 2 bases from V and 3 bases from J, with 37 bases in between. This CDR3 has 23 residues.

V gene TRBV5-6 combines with J gene TRBJ2-2, with 9 bases matching TRBD1. CDR3 length equals 15 residues. Germline CDR1 and CDR2: SGHDT and YYEEEE. With 4 bases clipped from V and 6 bases from J, the junction kept 7 bases outside the gene matches. CDR3 DNA sequence: TGTGCCAGCAGCCGAAGGGACAGGGTACCCGGGGAGCTGTTTTTT. This encodes CASSRRDRVPGELFF. The full variable domain, in which reference TRBV5-6 and TRBJ2-2 provide the parts outside the CDR3, is DAGVTQSPTHLIKTRGQQVTLRCSPKSGHDTVSWYQQALGQGPQFIFQYYEEEERQRGNFPDRFSGHQFPNYSSELNVNALLLGDSALYLCASSRRDRVPGELFFGEGSRLTVL.

This clone has just a few counts. The rearrangement joins TRBV7-8 to TRBJ1-2; the match to TRBD1 covers 11 bases. V gave up 5 bases and J gave up 4 bases; unmatched junction bases: 6. CDR1 and CDR2 (germline): SGHVS, FQNEAQ. The CDR3 has 15 amino acids. The CDR3 loop is CASSPRDRGTYGYTF. CDR3 DNA: TGTGCCAGCAGCCCTCGGGACAGGGGGACCTATGGCTACACCTTC.

This clone was seen once. The CDR3 reads CASSLAGRTGRGEQYF. The CDR3 DNA reads TGTGCCAGCAGTTTAGCTGGTCGGACAGGCCGGGGGGAGCAGTACTTC. The V and J genes are TRBV28 and TRBJ2-7; D is possibly TRBD1 (7 bases). Trimming removed 2 bases at V and 7 bases at J, with 21 bases between. The CDR3 contains 16 residues. The germline V gene encodes CDR1 MDHEN and CDR2 SYDVKM. Complete variable domain (other parts from reference TRBV28 and TRBJ2-7): DVKVTQSSRYLVKRTGEKVFLECVQDMDHENMFWYRQDPGLGLRLIYFSYDVKMKEKGDIPEGYSVSREKKERFSLILESASTNQTSMYLCASSLAGRTGRGEQYFGPGTRLTVT.

V is TRBV21-1 and J is TRBJ2-1; no check of the table's D call, TRBD2, against the DNA was made. TRBV21-1 counts as a pseudogene. The CDR3 loop spans 17 amino acids. Here the CDR3 DNA reads TGTGCCACCCCGGGGACTAGCGGGAGGGCCGCCTACAATGAGCAGTTCTTC. Amino acid sequence: CATPGTSGRAAYNEQFF.

The rearrangement joins TRBV4-1 to TRBJ2-7; D unresolved. The CDR3 consists of 15 residues. From germline, CDR1 is MGHRA and CDR2 YSYEKL. Trimming took off 0 bases at V and 0 bases at J, with 9 bases between the two ends. The CDR3 nucleotides are TGCGCCAGCAGCCAAGAAATTGCTAGCTCCTACGAGCAGTACTTC. Translation gives CASSQEIASSYEQYF.

This chain joins TRBV5-1 and TRBJ2-3; TRBD2 agrees at 8 bases. CDR1 is SGHRS and CDR2 is YFSETQ in the germline V gene. The CDR3 covers 15 residues. J gave up 4 bases and V 2 bases, and 6 bases lay outside the gene matches. This chain's CDR3 is CASSFGSGAPDTQYF. In DNA form, the CDR3 reads TGCGCCAGCAGCTTCGGTAGCGGGGCACCAGATACGCAGTATTTT. The full variable domain, in which reference TRBV5-1 and TRBJ2-3 provide the parts outside the CDR3, is KAGVTQTPRYLIKTRGQQVTLSCSPISGHRSVSWYQQTPGQGLQFLFEYFSETQRNKGNFPGRFSGRQFSNSRSEMNVSTLELGDSALYLCASSFGSGAPDTQYFGPGTRLTVL.

The chain has TRBV19 and TRBJ2-5, with TRBD2 identical over 13 bases. From germline, CDR1 is LNHDA and CDR2 SQIVND (reference sequence). The CDR3 has 15 residues. V dropped 4 bases and J dropped 5; count of bases not matched to a gene: 4. The CDR3 coding sequence is TGTGCCAGTAGTACCGGGACTAGCGGGACTGAGACCCAGTACTTC. Encoded protein: CASSTGTSGTETQYF.

The CDR3 is CASSVRSTSGIYEQYF. The CDR3 nucleotides are TGTGCCAGCAGCGTAAGATCGACTAGCGGGATCTACGAGCAGTACTTC. This chain uses TRBV9 with TRBJ2-7; 11 bases fit TRBD2. Trimming removed 1 base from V and 3 bases from J; junction bases left unmatched: 6. Germline CDR1 is SGDLS and CDR2 is YYNGEE. This CDR3 region has 16 residues.